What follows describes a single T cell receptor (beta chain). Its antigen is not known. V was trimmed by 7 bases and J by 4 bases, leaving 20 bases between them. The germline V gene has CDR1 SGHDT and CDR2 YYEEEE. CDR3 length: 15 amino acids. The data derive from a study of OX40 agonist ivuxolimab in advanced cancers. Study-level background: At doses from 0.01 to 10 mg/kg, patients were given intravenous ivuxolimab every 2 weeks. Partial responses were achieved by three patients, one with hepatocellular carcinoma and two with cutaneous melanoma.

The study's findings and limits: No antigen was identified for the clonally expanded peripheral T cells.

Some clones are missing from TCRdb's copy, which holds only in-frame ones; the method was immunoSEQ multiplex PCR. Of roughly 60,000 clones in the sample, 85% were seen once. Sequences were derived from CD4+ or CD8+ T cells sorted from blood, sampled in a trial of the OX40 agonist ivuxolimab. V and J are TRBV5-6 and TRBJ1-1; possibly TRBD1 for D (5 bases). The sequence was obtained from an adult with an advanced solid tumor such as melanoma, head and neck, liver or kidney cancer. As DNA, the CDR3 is TGTGCCAGCGTATCCGGGACCGACTATTCCACTGAAGCTTTCTTT. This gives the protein CASVSGTDYSTEAFF.